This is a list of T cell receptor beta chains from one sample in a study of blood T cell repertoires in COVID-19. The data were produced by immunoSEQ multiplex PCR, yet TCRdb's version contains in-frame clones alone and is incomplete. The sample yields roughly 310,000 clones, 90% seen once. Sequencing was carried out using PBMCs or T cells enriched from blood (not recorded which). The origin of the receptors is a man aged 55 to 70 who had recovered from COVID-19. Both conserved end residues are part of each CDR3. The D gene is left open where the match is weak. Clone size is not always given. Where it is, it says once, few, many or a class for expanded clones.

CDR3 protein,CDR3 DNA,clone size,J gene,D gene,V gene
CSVGDRGEQYF,TGCAGCGTTGGAGACAGGGGGGAGCAGTACTTC,once,TRBJ2-7,TRBD1,TRBV29-1
CASSIDIGPGLYGYTF,TGTGCCAGTAGTATAGATATCGGCCCAGGCCTCTATGGCTACACCTTC,.,TRBJ1-2,.,TRBV19
CSASVAGVRADTQYF,TGCAGTGCTAGTGTTGCGGGAGTTAGGGCAGATACGCAGTATTTT,.,TRBJ2-3,TRBD2,TRBV20-1
CASSRQGANEQFF,TGTGCCAGCAGCCGGCAGGGGGCGAATGAGCAGTTCTTC,.,TRBJ2-1,TRBD1,TRBV11-3
CASSPAGGGYTF,TGTGCCAGCAGCCCGGCGGGGGGTGGCTACACCTTC,.,TRBJ1-2,.,TRBV27
CASSVGTANGELFF,TGTGCCAGCAGCGTCGGGACAGCGAACGGGGAGCTGTTTTTT,.,TRBJ2-2,TRBD1,TRBV11-2
CASSFGQGRTGELFF,TGTGCCAGCAGCTTCGGACAGGGTAGAACCGGGGAGCTGTTTTTT,.,TRBJ2-2,TRBD1,TRBV7-9
CASAVTGTFNYGYTF,TGTGCCAGCGCGGTGACAGGGACTTTTAACTATGGCTACACCTTC,.,TRBJ1-2,TRBD1,TRBV2
CAWSRGARQPQHF,TGTGCCTGGAGCAGGGGGGCTCGGCAGCCCCAGCATTTT,.,TRBJ1-5,TRBD1,TRBV30
CASSENRVGYGYTF,TGTGCCAGCAGTGAGAACAGGGTGGGCTATGGCTACACCTTC,.,TRBJ1-2,.,TRBV6-1
CASSQGTGTGYQKLFF,TGTGCCAGCAGCCAAGGAACCGGGACAGGGTACCAAAAACTGTTTTTT,.,TRBJ1-4,TRBD1,TRBV14
CASSDSNRLANTGELFF,TGTGCCAGCAGCGACTCAAACAGGTTGGCGAACACCGGGGAGCTGTTTTTT,.,TRBJ2-2,.,TRBV9
CSVGTGNSGELFF,TGCAGCGTGGGGACAGGGAATAGCGGGGAGCTGTTTTTT,.,TRBJ2-2,TRBD1,TRBV29-1
CATSRDKTSQGEQFF,TGTGCCACCAGCAGAGATAAAACTAGTCAAGGTGAGCAGTTCTTC,.,TRBJ2-1,.,TRBV15
CASSQQWTVGNEKLFF,TGCGCCAGCAGCCAACAATGGACAGTAGGAAATGAAAAACTGTTTTTT,.,TRBJ1-4,.,TRBV4-3
CASSLGGAGQPQHF,TGTGCCAGCAGTTTAGGGGGGGCAGGTCAGCCCCAGCATTTT,.,TRBJ1-5,.,TRBV2
CASSLDRGKETQYF,TGTGCCAGCAGTCTGGACAGGGGTAAAGAGACCCAGTACTTC,once,TRBJ2-5,TRBD1,TRBV6-5
CASSSGDRRSNQPQHF,TGTGCCAGCAGCTCCGGGGACAGACGTTCAAATCAGCCCCAGCATTTT,.,TRBJ1-5,TRBD1,TRBV7-2
CASSFISWETQYF,TGCGCCAGCAGCTTCATAAGCTGGGAGACCCAGTACTTC,.,TRBJ2-5,.,TRBV5-1
CASTAGGINYEQYF,TGCGCCAGCACGGCGGGAGGGATAAACTACGAGCAGTACTTC,.,TRBJ2-7,TRBD2,TRBV10-2
CAQKPSGDNEKLFF,TGTGCTCAAAAGCCCTCAGGGGATAATGAAAAACTGTTTTTT,.,TRBJ1-4,.,TRBV2
CASSFSGSSYNEQFF,TGTGCCAGCAGCTTTAGCGGGAGCTCCTACAATGAGCAGTTCTTC,.,TRBJ2-1,TRBD2,TRBV11-3
CASSPIGRGPSYEQYF,TGTGCCAGCAGCCCAATCGGGAGGGGGCCTTCCTACGAGCAGTACTTC,once,TRBJ2-7,.,TRBV21-1
CASSIDRDRGHYGYTF,TGTGCCAGTAGTATAGATAGGGACAGGGGGCACTATGGCTACACCTTC,.,TRBJ1-2,TRBD1,TRBV19
CASSRGQDNQPQHF,TGTGCCAGCAGCCGCGGACAGGACAATCAGCCCCAGCATTTT,.,TRBJ1-5,TRBD1,TRBV6-5
CASSLTGGSNQPQHF,TGTGCCAGCAGTCTGACAGGGGGAAGCAATCAGCCCCAGCATTTT,.,TRBJ1-5,TRBD1,TRBV6-2/TRBV6-3
CASSGTGSTNEKLFF,TGCGCCAGCAGCGGGACAGGGTCAACTAATGAAAAACTGTTTTTT,.,TRBJ1-4,TRBD1,TRBV5-1
CASSQVGGLAYEQFF,TGCGCCAGCAGCCAAGTCGGGGGACTAGCATATGAGCAGTTCTTC,.,TRBJ2-1,TRBD2,TRBV4-1
CASSYFDPGGTEAFF,TGTGCCAGCAGTTACTTTGACCCGGGGGGCACTGAAGCTTTCTTT,.,TRBJ1-1,.,TRBV6-5
CASSPLIGSSYNEQFF,TGCGCCAGCAGCCCCCTAATCGGTAGCTCCTACAATGAGCAGTTCTTC,.,TRBJ2-1,.,TRBV5-1
CASSSRLSGGAYEQYF,TGTGCCAGCAGCTCGCGCTTGAGCGGGGGGGCCTACGAGCAGTACTTC,.,TRBJ2-7,TRBD2,TRBV7-2
CASSSPTTGPRQYF,TGTGCCAGCAGTTCTCCCACTACAGGTCCCAGGCAGTACTTC,.,TRBJ2-7,.,TRBV6-5
CASRGGSQPQHF,TGTGCCAGTAGAGGGGGCTCTCAGCCCCAGCATTTT,.,TRBJ1-5,TRBD1,TRBV19
CASSLSIHGQEEGDEQFF,TGCGCCAGCAGCTTGTCTATCCACGGACAGGAGGAAGGCGATGAGCAGTTCTTC,.,TRBJ2-1,TRBD1,TRBV5-1
CASSQERVGPLHF,TGTGCCAGCAGCCAAGAGAGGGTAGGGCCCCTCCACTTT,.,TRBJ1-6,.,TRBV14
CSVKTGTGATYEQYF,TGCAGCGTTAAAACCGGGACAGGAGCTACCTACGAGCAGTACTTC,.,TRBJ2-7,TRBD1,TRBV29-1
CASSRTGAYEQYF,TGTGCCAGCAGTAGGACAGGGGCCTACGAGCAGTACTTC,.,TRBJ2-7,TRBD1,TRBV6-5
CASSQEQTRAAFGEQYF,TGTGCCAGCAGCCAAGAACAGACGAGGGCGGCGTTCGGCGAGCAGTACTTC,.,TRBJ2-7,.,TRBV4-2
CASSPHNTGGEAFF,TGTGCCAGTAGTCCTCATAACACAGGGGGTGAAGCTTTCTTT,.,TRBJ1-1,TRBD1,TRBV19
CASSAPIQGAASGANVLTF,TGTGCCAGCAGCGCCCCTATACAGGGGGCTGCCTCTGGGGCCAACGTCCTGACTTTC,.,TRBJ2-6,TRBD1,TRBV9